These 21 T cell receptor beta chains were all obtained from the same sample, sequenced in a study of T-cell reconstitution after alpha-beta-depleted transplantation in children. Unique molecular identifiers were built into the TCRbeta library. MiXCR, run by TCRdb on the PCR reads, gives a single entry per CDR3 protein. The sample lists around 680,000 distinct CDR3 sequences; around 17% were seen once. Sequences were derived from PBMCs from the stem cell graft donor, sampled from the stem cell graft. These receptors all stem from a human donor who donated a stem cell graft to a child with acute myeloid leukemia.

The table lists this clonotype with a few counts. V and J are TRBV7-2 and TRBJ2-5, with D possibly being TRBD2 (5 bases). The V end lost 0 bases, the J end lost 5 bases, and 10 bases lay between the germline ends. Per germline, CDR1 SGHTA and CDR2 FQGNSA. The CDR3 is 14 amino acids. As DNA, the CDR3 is TGTGCCAGCAGCTTAGCCGGGATCGGGGAGACCCAGTACTTC. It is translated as CASSLAGIGETQYF.

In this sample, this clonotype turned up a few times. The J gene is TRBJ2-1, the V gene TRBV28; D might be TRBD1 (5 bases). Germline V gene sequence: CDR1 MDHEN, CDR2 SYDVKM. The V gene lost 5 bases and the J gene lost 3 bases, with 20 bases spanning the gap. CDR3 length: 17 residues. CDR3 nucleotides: TGTGCCAGCAGTCCCATCCCCCGTGACAGATACTACAATGAGCAGTTCTTC. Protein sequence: CASSPIPRDRYYNEQFF.

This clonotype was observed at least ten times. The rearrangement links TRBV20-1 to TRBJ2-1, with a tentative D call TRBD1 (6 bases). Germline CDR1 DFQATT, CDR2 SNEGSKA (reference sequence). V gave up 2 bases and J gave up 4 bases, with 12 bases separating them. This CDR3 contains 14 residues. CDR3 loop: CSARLGADYNEQFF. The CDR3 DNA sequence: TGCAGTGCTAGACTGGGGGCAGATTACAATGAGCAGTTCTTC.

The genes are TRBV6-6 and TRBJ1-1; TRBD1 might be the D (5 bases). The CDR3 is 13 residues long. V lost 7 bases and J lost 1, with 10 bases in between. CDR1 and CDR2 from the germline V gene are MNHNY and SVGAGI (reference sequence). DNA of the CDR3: TGTGCCAGCACCTGGGGGGGGAACACTGAAGCTTTCTTT. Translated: CASTWGGNTEAFF.

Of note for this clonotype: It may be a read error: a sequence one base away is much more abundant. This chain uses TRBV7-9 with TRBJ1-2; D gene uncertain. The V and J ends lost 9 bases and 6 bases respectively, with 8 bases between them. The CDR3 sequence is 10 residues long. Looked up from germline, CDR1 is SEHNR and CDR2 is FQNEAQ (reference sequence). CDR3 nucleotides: TGTGCCAGGAGTGGGAATGGCTACACCTTC. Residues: CARSGNGYTF.

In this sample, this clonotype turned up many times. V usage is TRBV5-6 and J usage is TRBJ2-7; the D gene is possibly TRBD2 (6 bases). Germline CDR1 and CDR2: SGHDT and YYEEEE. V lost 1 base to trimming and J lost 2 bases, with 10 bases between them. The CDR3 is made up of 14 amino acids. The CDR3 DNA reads TGTGCCAGCAGCTTGTTGCGGGGTACCTACGAGCAGTACTTC. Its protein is CASSLLRGTYEQYF.

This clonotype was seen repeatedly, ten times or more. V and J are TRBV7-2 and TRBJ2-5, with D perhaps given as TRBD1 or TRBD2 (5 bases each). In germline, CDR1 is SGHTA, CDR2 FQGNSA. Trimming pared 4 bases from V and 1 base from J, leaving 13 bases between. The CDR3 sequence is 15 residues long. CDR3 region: CASSSTGTFQETQYF. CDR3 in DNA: TGTGCCAGCAGCTCCACCGGGACGTTCCAAGAGACCCAGTACTTC.

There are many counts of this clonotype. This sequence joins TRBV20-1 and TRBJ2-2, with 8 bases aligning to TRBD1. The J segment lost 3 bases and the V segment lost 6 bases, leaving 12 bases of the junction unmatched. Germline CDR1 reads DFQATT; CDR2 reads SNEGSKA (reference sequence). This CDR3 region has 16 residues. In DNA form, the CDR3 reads TGCAGTGCCCCAACCCCCGGGACAGGTCACACCGGGGAGCTGTTTTTT. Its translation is CSAPTPGTGHTGELFF.

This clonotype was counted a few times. This chain's CDR3 is CASSPNVAAYEQYF. The CDR3 DNA follows: TGTGCCAGCAGTCCTAATGTAGCTGCCTACGAGCAGTACTTC. The V call is TRBV27, the J call TRBJ2-7; no reliable D call. Germline lookup yields CDR1 MNHEY and CDR2 SMNVEV (reference sequence). V lost 5 bases to trimming and J lost 2 bases, with 13 bases between them. The CDR3 is 14 amino acids.

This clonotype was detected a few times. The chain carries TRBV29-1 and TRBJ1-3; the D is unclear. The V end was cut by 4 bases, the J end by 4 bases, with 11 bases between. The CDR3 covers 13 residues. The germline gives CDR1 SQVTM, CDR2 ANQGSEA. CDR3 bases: TGCAGCGTTGCGAATGGGAAAGGAAACACCATATATTTT. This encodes CSVANGKGNTIYF.

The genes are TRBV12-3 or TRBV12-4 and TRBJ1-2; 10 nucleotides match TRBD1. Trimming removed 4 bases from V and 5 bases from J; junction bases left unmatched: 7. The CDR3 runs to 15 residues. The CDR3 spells CASSSRDRGSYGYTF. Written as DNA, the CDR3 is TGTGCCAGCAGTTCGCGGGACAGGGGCTCGTATGGCTACACCTTC.

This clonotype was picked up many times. The DNA of the CDR3 is TGTGCCACCAGCAGAGACAGGGATGAAAAACTGTTTTTT. Protein sequence: CATSRDRDEKLFF. The chain employs TRBV15 and TRBJ1-4, with a possible D match to TRBD1 (5 bases). From germline, CDR1 is LNHNV and CDR2 YYDKDF (reference sequence). V dropped 0 bases and J dropped 6 bases, with 5 bases sitting between them. The CDR3 is 13 amino acids.

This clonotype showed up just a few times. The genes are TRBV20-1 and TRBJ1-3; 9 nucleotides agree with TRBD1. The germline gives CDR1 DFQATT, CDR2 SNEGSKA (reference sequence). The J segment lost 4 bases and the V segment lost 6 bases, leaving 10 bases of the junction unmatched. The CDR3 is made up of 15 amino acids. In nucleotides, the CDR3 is TGCAGTGCCTCCCCCCACAGGGGGCCAGGAAACACCATATATTTT. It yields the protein CSASPHRGPGNTIYF.

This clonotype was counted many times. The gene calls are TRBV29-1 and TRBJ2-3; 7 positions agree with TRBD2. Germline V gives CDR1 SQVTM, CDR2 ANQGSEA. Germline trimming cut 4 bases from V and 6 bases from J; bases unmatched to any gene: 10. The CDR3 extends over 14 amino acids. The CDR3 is CSVALRGKADTQYF. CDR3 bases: TGCAGCGTTGCGTTGCGGGGGAAGGCGGATACGCAGTATTTT.

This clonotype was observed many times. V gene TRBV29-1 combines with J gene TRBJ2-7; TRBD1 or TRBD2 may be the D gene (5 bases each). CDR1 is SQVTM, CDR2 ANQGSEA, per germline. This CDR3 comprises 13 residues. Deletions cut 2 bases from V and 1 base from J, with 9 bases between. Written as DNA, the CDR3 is TGCAGCGTTGAACAGGGACCTTCCTACGAGCAGTACTTC. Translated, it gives CSVEQGPSYEQYF.

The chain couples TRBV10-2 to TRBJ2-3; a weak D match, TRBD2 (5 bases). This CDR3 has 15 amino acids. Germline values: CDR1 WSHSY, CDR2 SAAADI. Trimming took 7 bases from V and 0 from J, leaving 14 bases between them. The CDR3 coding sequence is TGCGCCAGCACCCCGGAACTAGTGAGCACAGATACGCAGTATTTT. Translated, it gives CASTPELVSTDTQYF.

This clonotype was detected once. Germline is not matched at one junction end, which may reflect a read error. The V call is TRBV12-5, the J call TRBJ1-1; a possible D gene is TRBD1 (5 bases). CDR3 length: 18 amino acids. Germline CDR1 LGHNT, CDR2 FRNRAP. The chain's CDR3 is CASGLVLGGAEMNTKAFF. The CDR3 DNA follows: TGTGCTAGTGGTTTGGTACTGGGAGGGGCGGAGATGAACACTAAAGCTTTCTTT. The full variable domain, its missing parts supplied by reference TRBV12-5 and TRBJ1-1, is DARVTQTPRHKVTEMGQEVTMRCQPILGHNTVFWYRQTMMQGLELLAYFRNRAPLDDSGMPKDRFSAEMPDATLATLKIQPSEPRDSAVYFCASGLVLGGAEMNTKAFFGQGTRLTVV.

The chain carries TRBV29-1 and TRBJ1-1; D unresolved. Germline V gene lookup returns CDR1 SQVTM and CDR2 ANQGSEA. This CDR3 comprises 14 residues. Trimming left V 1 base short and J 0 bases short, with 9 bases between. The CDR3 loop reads CSVEGRTMNTEAFF. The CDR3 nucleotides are TGCAGCGTTGAAGGCAGGACTATGAACACTGAAGCTTTCTTT.

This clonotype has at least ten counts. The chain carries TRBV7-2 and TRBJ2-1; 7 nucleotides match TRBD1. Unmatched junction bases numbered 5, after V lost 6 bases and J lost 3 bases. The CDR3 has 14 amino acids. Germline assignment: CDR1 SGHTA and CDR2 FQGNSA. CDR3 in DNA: TGTGCCAGCAGTGAGGGGGCGTTCTACAATGAGCAGTTCTTC. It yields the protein CASSEGAFYNEQFF.

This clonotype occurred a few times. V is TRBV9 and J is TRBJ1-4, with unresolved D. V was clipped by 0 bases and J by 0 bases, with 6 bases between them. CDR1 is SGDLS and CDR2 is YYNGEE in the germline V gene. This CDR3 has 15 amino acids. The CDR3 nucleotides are TGTGCCAGCAGCGTAGCTGGTGCAACTAATGAAAAACTGTTTTTT. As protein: CASSVAGATNEKLFF.

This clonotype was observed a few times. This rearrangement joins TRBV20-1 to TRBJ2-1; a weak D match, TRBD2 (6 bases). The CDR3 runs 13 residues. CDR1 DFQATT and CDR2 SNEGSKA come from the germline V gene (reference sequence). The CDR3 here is CVDKGEVYNEQFF. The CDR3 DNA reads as TGCGTGGACAAAGGGGAGGTCTACAATGAGCAGTTCTTC.